This T cell receptor (beta chain) was recovered during a study of OX40 agonist ivuxolimab in advanced cancers. Libraries were prepared by immunoSEQ multiplex PCR; TCRdb keeps only in-frame clonotypes and omits some of them. The data show about 50,000 clones, about nine tenths seen once. The V and J ends lost 0 bases and 4 bases respectively, with 8 bases between them. Per the germline V gene, CDR1 is SGHDT and CDR2 is YYEEEE. CDR3 size: 13 residues. The sequences come from CD4+ or CD8+ T cells sorted from blood, collected in a trial of the OX40 agonist ivuxolimab. The chain uses TRBV5-6 and TRBJ2-7; unclear D gene. This clonotype was obtained from an adult with an advanced solid tumor such as melanoma, head and neck, liver or kidney cancer. CDR3 coding DNA: TGTGCCAGCAGCTTGGCCACGCTATACGAGCAGTACTTC. Its translation is CASSLATLYEQYF.